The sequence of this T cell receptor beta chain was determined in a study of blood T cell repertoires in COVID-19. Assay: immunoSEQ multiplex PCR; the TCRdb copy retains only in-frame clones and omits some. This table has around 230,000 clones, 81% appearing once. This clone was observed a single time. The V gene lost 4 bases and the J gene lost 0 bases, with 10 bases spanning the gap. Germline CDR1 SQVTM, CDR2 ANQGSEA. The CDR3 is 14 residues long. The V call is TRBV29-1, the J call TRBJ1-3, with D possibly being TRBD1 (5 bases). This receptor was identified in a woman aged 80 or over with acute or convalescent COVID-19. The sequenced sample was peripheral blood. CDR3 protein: CSVAQDSSGNTIYF. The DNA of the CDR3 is TGCAGCGTTGCACAGGATTCCTCTGGAAACACCATATATTTT.